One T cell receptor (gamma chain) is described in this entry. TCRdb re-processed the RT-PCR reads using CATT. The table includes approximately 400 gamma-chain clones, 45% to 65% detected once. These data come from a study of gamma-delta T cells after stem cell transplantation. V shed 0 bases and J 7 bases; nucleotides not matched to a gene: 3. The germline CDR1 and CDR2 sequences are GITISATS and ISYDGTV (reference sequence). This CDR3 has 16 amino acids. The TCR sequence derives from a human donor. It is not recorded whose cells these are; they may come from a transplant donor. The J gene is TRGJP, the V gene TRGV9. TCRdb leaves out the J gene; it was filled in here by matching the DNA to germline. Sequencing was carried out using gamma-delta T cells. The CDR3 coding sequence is TGTGCCTTGTGGGAGGTGTGGGAGTTGGGCAAAAAAATCAAGGTATTT. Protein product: CALWEVWELGKKIKVF.